One and the same sample provided the 4 T cell receptor beta chains below, sequenced in a study of Tregs in tolerant kidney transplant recipients (dated by TCRdb to about 2019). The library was made by the immunoSEQ multiplex PCR assay. In its TCRdb copy, this immuneACCESS table keeps in-frame sequences only and misses some clones. Where compared with another copy, unresolved V genes explain less than half of these, and the others have no known cause. The sample contains tens of thousands of clones, approximately 87% of them found a single time. The ten top clones hold approximately 3.9% of the sample. The time point label for this specimen denotes: 6 months after combined kidney and bone marrow transplant. The transplants used related donors with nonmyeloablative bone marrow transplantation, and mixed chimerism in the human trials was transient. The sample consisted of CD4+ T cells from blood (PBMCs), taken 6 months after the transplant. These TCRs come from a human patient who received a combined kidney and bone marrow transplant. Some T cells may originate with the graft donor following a transplant.

The chain combines TRBV5-4 with TRBJ1-2; D not certain. CDR1 is SGHNT and CDR2 is YYREEE in the germline V gene (reference sequence). V lost 1 base and J 4 bases, leaving 5 bases between the germline ends. There are 12 residues in the CDR3. The CDR3 spells CASSLPSYGYTF. The CDR3 DNA follows: TGTGCCAGCAGCTTGCCCTCCTATGGCTACACCTTC.

The V call is TRBV11-3, the J call TRBJ2-2; D possibly corresponds to TRBD2 (5 bases). This CDR3 region has 14 residues. CDR1 and CDR2 (germline): SGHNT, YENEEA. Trimming removed 5 bases from V and 7 bases from J, with 14 bases in between. CDR3 in DNA: TGTGCCAGCAGCCCTCGTTCGGGGATCGGGGAGCTGTTTTTT. As protein: CASSPRSGIGELFF.

V and J are TRBV18 and TRBJ2-5; D remains unclear. From germline, CDR1 is KGHSH and CDR2 LQKENI. V dropped 0 bases and J dropped 5 bases, with 7 bases sitting between them. CDR3 length: 13 amino acids. CDR3 sequence reads: CASSPPFGETQYF. For the CDR3, the DNA is TGTGCCAGCTCACCACCTTTCGGGGAGACCCAGTACTTC.

This clone was counted between two and nine times. The chain combines TRBV7-2 with TRBJ1-2, with 8 bases aligning to TRBD1. This CDR3 is 16 amino acids long. CDR1 SGHTA and CDR2 FQGNSA come from the germline V gene. Trimming took 5 bases from V and 6 from J; bases not matched to a gene: 14. CDR3 residues: CASSLRSSDRVNGYTF. CDR3 nucleotide sequence: TGTGCCAGCAGCCTGAGGTCGTCGGACAGGGTGAATGGCTACACCTTC.